This TCR beta chain was identified during a study of cytomegalovirus exposure and HLA in healthy donors. Study-wide points: It was found in a later analysis that first-cohort TCR clusters tended to co-occur in the 100 to 150 validation repertoires. A few chains linked to CMV were shown in vitro to be specific for CMV antigens.

Profiled with immunoSEQ multiplex PCR; TCRdb holds only in-frame clones, not every one. Of approximately 150,000 clones listed, 90% to 95% were seen once; the top ten hold 0.6% to 0.8%. As concerns this clone: Its target is unknown.

The sequenced sample consisted of PBMCs. This receptor was taken from a man between 18 and 29 years old in good health and CMV-seronegative.

The CDR3 region has the DNA TGCACCAGCAGCCTCAATAGGGGGAAAGACGATGAGCAGTTCTTC. Translated, it gives CTSSLNRGKDDEQFF. The gene calls are TRBV1 and TRBJ2-1; the D call in the table, TRBD1, was not verified against the DNA. TRBV1 is marked as a pseudogene. The CDR3 consists of 15 residues.